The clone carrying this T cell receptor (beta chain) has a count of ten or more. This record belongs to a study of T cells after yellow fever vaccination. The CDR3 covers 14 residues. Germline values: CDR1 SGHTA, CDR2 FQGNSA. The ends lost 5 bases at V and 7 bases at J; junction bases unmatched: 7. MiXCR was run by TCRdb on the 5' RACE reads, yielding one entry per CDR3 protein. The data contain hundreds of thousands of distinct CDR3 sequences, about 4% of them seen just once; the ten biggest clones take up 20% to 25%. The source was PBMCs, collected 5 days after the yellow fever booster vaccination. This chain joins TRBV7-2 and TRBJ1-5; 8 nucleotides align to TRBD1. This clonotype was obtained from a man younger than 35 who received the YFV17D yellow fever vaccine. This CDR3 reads CASSNRQGPQPQHF. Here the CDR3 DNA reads TGTGCCAGCAGCAATCGACAGGGGCCCCAGCCCCAGCATTTT.